One sample yielded the 8 T cell receptor beta chains listed below, sequenced in a study of shared clonotypes between healthy human individuals. Clones were read by immunoSEQ multiplex PCR, and TCRdb kept only the in-frame ones, dropping some. The data show about 2,100,000 clones, about 93% seen once. The naive CD8 subset, CD45RO-negative cells positively selected for CCR7, excluded terminally differentiated effector memory CD45RA+ cells. The sample taken for sequencing was naive CD8+ T cells from PBMCs. These receptors originate from a man younger than 35 in good health. Some clones in this sample may be carry-over from other donors' samples.

This chain uses TRBV7-9 with TRBJ2-5; tentative D call: TRBD2 (6 bases). This CDR3 is 14 amino acids long. V gave up 2 bases and J gave up 4 bases, with 11 bases separating them. CDR1 and CDR2 (germline): SEHNR, FQNEAQ (reference sequence). CDR3 protein: CASSLTEGLETQYF. Here the CDR3 DNA reads TGTGCCAGCAGCTTAACTGAGGGACTAGAGACCCAGTACTTC. The complete variable domain, with remaining parts taken from reference TRBV7-9 and TRBJ2-5, reads DTGVSQNPRHKITKRGQNVTFRCDPISEHNRLYWYRQTLGQGPEFLTYFQNEAQLEKSRLLSDRFSAERPKGSFSTLEIQRTEQGDSAMYLCASSLTEGLETQYFGPGTRLLVL.

A word on this clone: The same CDR3 is also encoded by other DNA sequences in this sample. The chain has TRBV28 and TRBJ1-5; D remains ambiguous. The V end was cut by 2 bases, the J end by 0 bases, with 8 bases between. Looked up from germline, CDR1 is MDHEN and CDR2 is SYDVKM. The CDR3 has 15 amino acids. CDR3 bases: TGTGCCAGCAGTTTAGGTGGATATAGCAATCAGCCCCAGCATTTT. Protein sequence: CASSLGGYSNQPQHF.

This chain uses TRBV27 with TRBJ1-2; 8 bases align to TRBD1. The CDR3 extends over 15 amino acids. The V gene's germline CDR1 is MNHEY and CDR2 SMNVEV (reference sequence). The J segment lost 4 bases and the V segment lost 6 bases, leaving 10 bases of the junction unmatched. CDR3 protein: CASRRGQGPIYGYTF. The CDR3 bases are TGTGCCAGCAGACGCGGACAGGGCCCTATCTATGGCTACACCTTC.

The genes are TRBV7-9 and TRBJ1-3; TRBD1 might be the D (6 bases). Deletions cut 0 bases from V and 2 bases from J, with 8 bases between. The germline CDR1 and CDR2 sequences are SEHNR and FQNEAQ (reference sequence). The CDR3 extends over 15 amino acids. CDR3 protein: CASSLAPGAGNTIYF. The CDR3, as DNA: TGTGCCAGCAGCTTAGCGCCAGGGGCTGGAAACACCATATATTTT.

The chain links TRBV29-1 to TRBJ2-1, with 7 bases lining up with TRBD1. V gave up 3 bases and J gave up 8 bases; unmatched junction bases: 10. CDR1 and CDR2 (germline): SQVTM, ANQGSEA. CDR3 length equals 14 residues. The CDR3 DNA is TGCAGCGTTGATGGTCGACAGGGTAGGTATGAGCAGTTCTTC. Translated, it gives CSVDGRQGRYEQFF.

J is TRBJ2-3 and V is TRBV27, with D perhaps TRBD2 (5 bases). CDR1 and CDR2 from the germline V gene are MNHEY and SMNVEV (reference sequence). The CDR3 has 14 amino acids. V shed 7 bases and J shed 0 bases, with 11 bases lying between them. The chain's CDR3 is CASTSGLSTDTQYF. CDR3 in DNA: TGTGCCAGCACTTCCGGACTCAGCACAGATACGCAGTATTTT.

V usage is TRBV28 and J usage is TRBJ2-5; no clear D gene. CDR1 and CDR2 (germline): MDHEN, SYDVKM. This CDR3 spans 17 amino acids. V was clipped by 3 bases and J by 2 bases, with 19 bases between them. The CDR3 nucleotides read TGTGCCAGCAGTTTTACCCCAACCCTACGAGTTCAAGAGACCCAGTACTTC. Translated: CASSFTPTLRVQETQYF.

The chain combines TRBV5-8 with TRBJ1-5, with 7 bases identical to TRBD1. V lost 2 bases and J lost 3; bases outside the gene matches: 2. From germline, CDR1 is SGHTS and CDR2 YDEGEE. CDR3 length: 14 residues. The CDR3 region is CASSFDRVNQPQHF. The CDR3 bases are TGTGCCAGCAGCTTTGACAGGGTCAATCAGCCCCAGCATTTT.